This TCR beta chain was profiled in a study of blood T cell repertoires in COVID-19 (dated by TCRdb to 2018 to 2021). For context, the study as a whole: Samples covering the acute and convalescent phases of COVID-19 were provided by collaborators in the United States, Italy and Spain. Nearly every sample came with metadata listing a de-identified subject ID, COVID-19 status, age in years and sex. The prospective study material was composed of cDNA or gDNA derived from T cells, B-cell-depleted T cells, or PBMCs. The samples were drawn from two sources: the first 160 participants of the ongoing ImmuneRACE study, and over 950 subjects contributed by 6 global collaborators. Where available, HLA class I and class II types were taken from metadata supplied by the sample provider and were not determined by assay-based typing. The repertoires were released in a freely available public database meant as a resource for research on the immune response to SARS-CoV-2. Deeply sampled blood TCRbeta repertoires from subjects exposed to, actively infected with, or recovered from COVID-19 were included in the dataset. Overall study outcomes, separate from this receptor: Clinical and demographic metadata were provided uncurated, with the amount varying by source and participant.

Notes on this clone: Its antigen target is currently unknown. The record has no base qualities; no much larger clone is one base away.

The collaborating institutions used their own protocols to collect whole blood in K2EDTA tubes. Collaborator samples were shipped for TCRbeta analysis as frozen whole blood, isolated PBMCs, or DNA extracted from either sample type. The germline V gene gives CDR1 as SGHRS and CDR2 as YFSETQ. Measured from the cysteine to the phenylalanine, the CDR3 is 14 residues long. The DNA shown is the 42-base CDR3, in frame from base 1. Trimming removed 3 bases from V and 0 bases from J; the gene matches leave 0 bases unexplained. TCRbeta CDR3 regions were amplified from genomic DNA using the immunoSEQ Assay, a bias-controlled multiplex PCR. Concerning the study's data processing: The number of nucleated cells in each sample was estimated by amplification of reference gene primers within the assay. Sequence reads were collapsed and filtered to measure the absolute abundance of every unique TCRbeta CDR3 rearrangement. Productive Simpson clonality was computed per sample as the square root of Simpson's diversity index over productive rearrangements. Here the immuneACCESS table is served through TCRdb, limited to in-frame sequences with V and J called. Missing clones are a known gap in these copies; in checked studies unresolved V genes cover under half, and the rest lacks a known reason. The D gene and trimming were derived from the DNA, and the V and J assignments and clone size from that table. The sample table shows 100,000 to 150,000 clones, and approximately 85% are seen once. 25% to 30% of the sample is taken by the ten largest.

The receptor's source is a woman of 80 years or more with acute or convalescent COVID-19. The material sequenced was peripheral blood. The chain is assembled from TRBV5-1 and TRBJ1-3; 7 bases in the junction line up with TRBD1. The nucleotide sequence is TGCGCCAGCAGCTGGGACAGCTCTGGAAACACCATATATTTT. It is translated as CASSWDSSGNTIYF.